These 11 T cell receptor beta chains came from one sample sequenced in a study of Ad26.COV2.S vaccination and SARS-CoV-2 variants. Generated by immunoSEQ multiplex PCR, the TCRdb table keeps only in-frame clones and is missing some. Counted here are 300,000 to 400,000 clones, roughly 90% occurring once; the ten biggest clones make up over 5%. Treatment reported: approximately 18 received Ad26.COV2.S at low or high dose, single or two shots; about 5 received placebo; per-sample allocation not given. Specimens were obtained on day 63 following the first vaccine or placebo injection. Sequencing was performed on peripheral blood, taken in a trial of Ad26.COV2.S vaccine versus placebo. The receptors here all came from a person aged 18 to 59 who received the Ad26.COV2.S COVID-19 vaccine or a placebo.

The chain has TRBV10-2 and TRBJ1-2, with D unclear. Germline V lookup: CDR1 WSHSY, CDR2 SAAADI. The germline V and J ends were trimmed by 6 bases and 2 bases, with 10 bases remaining between them. The CDR3 is 13 residues long. The CDR3 bases are TGCGCCAGCAGCAACGTCAGAAACTATGGCTACACCTTC. It is translated as CASSNVRNYGYTF.

For the CDR3, the DNA is TGTGCCAGCAGTCCCGGAGGAGGGAACACTGAAGCTTTCTTT. Its translation is CASSPGGGNTEAFF. The J gene is TRBJ1-1, the V gene TRBV6-2 or TRBV6-3; no definite D call. In germline, CDR1 is MNHEY, CDR2 SVGEGT. The CDR3 extends over 14 amino acids. Trimming cost V 5 bases and J 1 base, with 11 bases left between them.

J is TRBJ1-1 and V is TRBV5-1; D may be TRBD1 (6 bases). The CDR3 extends over 14 amino acids. CDR1 is SGHRS and CDR2 is YFSETQ in the germline V gene. With 5 bases removed from V and 4 bases from J, the gap between germline ends came to 15 bases. The chain's CDR3 is CASSVDRSGTEAFF. DNA for the CDR3: TGCGCCAGCAGTGTCGACAGGAGTGGCACTGAAGCTTTCTTT. Filled out from reference TRBV5-1 and TRBJ1-1, the complete variable domain reads KAGVTQTPRYLIKTRGQQVTLSCSPISGHRSVSWYQQTPGQGLQFLFEYFSETQRNKGNFPGRFSGRQFSNSRSEMNVSTLELGDSALYLCASSVDRSGTEAFFGQGTRLTVV.

The V call is TRBV30, the J call TRBJ1-2; D gene ambiguous. This CDR3 comprises 13 residues. Germline V gene lookup returns CDR1 GTSNPN and CDR2 SVGIG (reference sequence). The V end lost 5 bases, the J end lost 6 bases, and 16 bases lay between the germline ends. The CDR3 DNA sequence: TGTGCCTGGGGCGGACGAGGGTGGAATGGCTACACCTTC. Protein sequence: CAWGGRGWNGYTF.

The J gene is TRBJ1-2, the V gene TRBV14; D unclear. This CDR3 contains 16 residues. Germline CDR1 reads SGHDN; CDR2 reads FVKESK. The V end was cut by 2 bases, the J end by 0 bases, with 13 bases between. The CDR3 protein is CASSQRNEPTNYGYTF. The CDR3 region has the DNA TGTGCCAGCAGCCAACGGAACGAACCCACTAACTATGGCTACACCTTC.

J is TRBJ1-1 and V is TRBV18, with a weak D call TRBD1 (6 bases). The CDR3 runs 15 residues. The V end lost 3 bases, the J end lost 8 bases, and 19 bases lay between the germline ends. Germline values: CDR1 KGHSH, CDR2 LQKENI. The CDR3 loop is CASSPTGGQTGEAFF. CDR3 DNA sequence: TGTGCCAGCTCACCTACCGGGGGACAAACTGGCGAAGCTTTCTTT. The whole variable domain, filled in from reference TRBV18 and TRBJ1-1, reads NAGVMQNPRHLVRRRGQEARLRCSPMKGHSHVYWYRQLPEEGLKFMVYLQKENIIDESGMPKERFSAEFPKEGPSILRIQQVVRGDSAAYFCASSPTGGQTGEAFFGQGTRLTVV.

The V gene is TRBV14, the J gene TRBJ1-2; no clear D. This CDR3 spans 18 amino acids. Germline loops: CDR1 SGHDN, CDR2 FVKESK. Trimming left V 6 bases short and J 3 bases short, with 26 bases between. The CDR3 loop is CASSQRSAFNIGDYGYTF. CDR3 sequence (DNA): TGTGCCAGCAGTCAAAGAAGTGCATTTAACATCGGAGACTATGGCTACACCTTC. Variable domain in full (rest from reference TRBV14 and TRBJ1-2): EAGVTQFPSHSVIEKGQTVTLRCDPISGHDNLYWYRRVMGKEIKFLLHFVKESKQDESGMPNNRFLAERTGGTYSTLKVQPAELEDSGVYFCASSQRSAFNIGDYGYTFGSGTRLTVV.

The J gene is TRBJ2-3, the V gene TRBV3-1 (or the pseudogene TRBV3-2); 7 bases are shared with TRBD2. CDR1 is LGHDT and CDR2 is YNNKEL in the germline V gene (reference sequence). J gave up 4 bases and V 2 bases, and 9 bases lay outside the gene matches. The CDR3 is 16 residues long. The DNA of the CDR3 is TGTGCCAGCAGCCAACGGGTCGGGGGGTACGCAGATACGCAGTATTTT. This translates into CASSQRVGGYADTQYF.

The chain couples TRBV18 to TRBJ2-1; D is perhaps TRBD1 (6 bases). V was trimmed by 2 bases and J by 6 bases, leaving 11 bases between them. Germline V gene lookup returns CDR1 KGHSH and CDR2 LQKENI. The CDR3 length is 14 residues. The CDR3 is CASSPRDTSNEQFF. The DNA for the CDR3 is TGTGCCAGCTCACCAAGGGACACTAGCAATGAGCAGTTCTTC. Full variable domain (outside the CDR3, taken from reference TRBV18 and TRBJ2-1): NAGVMQNPRHLVRRRGQEARLRCSPMKGHSHVYWYRQLPEEGLKFMVYLQKENIIDESGMPKERFSAEFPKEGPSILRIQQVVRGDSAAYFCASSPRDTSNEQFFGPGTRLTVL.

This chain links TRBV19 with TRBJ2-5, with 9 positions matching TRBD2. CDR1 is LNHDA and CDR2 is SQIVND in the germline V gene (reference sequence). This CDR3 comprises 18 residues. V was pared by 3 bases and J by 5 bases, with 16 bases of the junction left unmatched. The CDR3 reads CASSIGQIAGDLRETQYF. The CDR3 bases are TGTGCCAGTAGTATTGGCCAGATAGCGGGGGACCTGCGGGAGACCCAGTACTTC.

This clone has a single count. The genes are TRBV5-1 and TRBJ1-5; D perhaps matches TRBD1 (6 bases). The germline V and J ends were trimmed by 0 bases and 7 bases, with 14 bases remaining between them. Germline V CDR1 and CDR2: SGHRS, YFSETQ. The CDR3 contains 15 residues. CDR3 region: CASSLEGEGRQPQHF. Written as DNA, the CDR3 is TGCGCCAGCAGCTTGGAGGGGGAGGGGAGGCAGCCCCAGCATTTT.